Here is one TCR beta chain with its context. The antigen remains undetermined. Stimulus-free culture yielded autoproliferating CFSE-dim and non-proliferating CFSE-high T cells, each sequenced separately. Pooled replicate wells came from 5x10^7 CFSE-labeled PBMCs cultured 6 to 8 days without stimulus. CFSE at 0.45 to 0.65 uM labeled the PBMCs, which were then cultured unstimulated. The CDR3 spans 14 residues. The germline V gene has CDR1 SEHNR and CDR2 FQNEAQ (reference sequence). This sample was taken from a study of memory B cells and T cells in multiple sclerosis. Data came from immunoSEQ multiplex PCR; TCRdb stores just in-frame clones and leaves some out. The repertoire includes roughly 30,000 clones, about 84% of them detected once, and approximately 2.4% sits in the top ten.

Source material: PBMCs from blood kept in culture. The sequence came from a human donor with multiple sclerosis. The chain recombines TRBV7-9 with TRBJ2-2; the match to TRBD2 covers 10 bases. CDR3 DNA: TGTGCAATCTCTAGCGGGAGTAGTTCCGGGGAGCTGTTTTTT. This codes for CAISSGSSSGELFF.